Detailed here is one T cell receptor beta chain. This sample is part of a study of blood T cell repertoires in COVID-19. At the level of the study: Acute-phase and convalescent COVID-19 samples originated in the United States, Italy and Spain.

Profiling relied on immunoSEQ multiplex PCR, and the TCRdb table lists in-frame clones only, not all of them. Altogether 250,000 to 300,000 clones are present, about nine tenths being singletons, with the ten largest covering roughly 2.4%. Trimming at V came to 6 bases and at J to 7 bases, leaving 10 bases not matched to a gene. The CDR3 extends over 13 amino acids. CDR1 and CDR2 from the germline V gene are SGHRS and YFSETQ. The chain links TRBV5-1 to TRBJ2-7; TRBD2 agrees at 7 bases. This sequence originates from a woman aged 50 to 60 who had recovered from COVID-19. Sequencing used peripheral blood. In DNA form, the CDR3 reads TGCGCCAGCACCCAACAATGGGGAGGGGAGCAGTACTTC. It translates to CASTQQWGGEQYF.